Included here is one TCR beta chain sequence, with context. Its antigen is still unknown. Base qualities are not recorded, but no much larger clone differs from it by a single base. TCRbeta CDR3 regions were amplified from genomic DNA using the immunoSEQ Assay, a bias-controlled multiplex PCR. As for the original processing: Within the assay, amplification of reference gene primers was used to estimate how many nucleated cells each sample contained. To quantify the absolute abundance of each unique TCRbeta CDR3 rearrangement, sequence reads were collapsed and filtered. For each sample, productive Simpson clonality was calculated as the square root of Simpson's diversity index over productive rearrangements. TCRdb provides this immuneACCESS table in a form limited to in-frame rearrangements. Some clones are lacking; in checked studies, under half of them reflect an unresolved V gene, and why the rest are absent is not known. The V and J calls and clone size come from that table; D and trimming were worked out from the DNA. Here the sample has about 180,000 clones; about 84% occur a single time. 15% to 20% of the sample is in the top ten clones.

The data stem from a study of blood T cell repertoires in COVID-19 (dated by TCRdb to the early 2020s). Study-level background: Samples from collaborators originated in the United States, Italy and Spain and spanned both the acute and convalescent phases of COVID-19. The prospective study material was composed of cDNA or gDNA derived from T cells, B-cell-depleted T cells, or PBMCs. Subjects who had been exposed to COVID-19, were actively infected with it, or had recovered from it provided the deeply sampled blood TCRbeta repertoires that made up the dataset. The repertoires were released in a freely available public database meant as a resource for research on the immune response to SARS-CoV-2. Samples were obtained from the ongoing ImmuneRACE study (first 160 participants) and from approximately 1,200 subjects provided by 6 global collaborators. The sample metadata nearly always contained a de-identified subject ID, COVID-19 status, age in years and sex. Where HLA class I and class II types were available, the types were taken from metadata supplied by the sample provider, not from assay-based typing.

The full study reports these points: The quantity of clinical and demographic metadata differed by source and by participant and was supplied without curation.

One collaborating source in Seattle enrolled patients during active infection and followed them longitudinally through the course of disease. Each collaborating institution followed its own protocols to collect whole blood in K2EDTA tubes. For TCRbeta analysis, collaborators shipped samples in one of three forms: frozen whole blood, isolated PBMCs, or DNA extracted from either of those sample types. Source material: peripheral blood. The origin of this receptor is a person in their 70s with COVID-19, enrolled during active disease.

The CDR3 protein is CASTQGYEQYF. The DNA sequence is TGTGCCAGCACGCAGGGATACGAGCAGTACTTC. The chain employs TRBV6-5 and TRBJ2-7; TRBD1 is possibly the D segment (5 matching bases). The germline V gene gives CDR1 as MNHEY and CDR2 as SVGAGI. V was cut back by 7 bases and J by 4 bases, leaving a gap of 8 bases between them. From cysteine to phenylalanine, the CDR3 is 11 amino acids long. This entry keeps only the CDR3 DNA: 33 bases, framed from base 1.